The 25 T cell receptor beta chains below were found in one sample sequenced in a study of blood T cell repertoires in COVID-19. The protocol was immunoSEQ multiplex PCR, while the TCRdb copy is restricted to in-frame clones and leaves out a portion. The sample consists of 390,000 or so clones, approximately 89% of them appearing once. The sequencing input was peripheral blood. These receptors all stem from a woman aged 30 to 39 with COVID-19, enrolled during active disease.

V gene TRBV25-1 combines with J gene TRBJ2-7; TRBD1 matches at 10 bases. The CDR3 loop spans 15 amino acids. The ends lost 3 bases at V and 4 bases at J; junction bases unmatched: 6. Germline assignment: CDR1 MGHDK and CDR2 SYGVNS. CDR3 loop: CASSDGTGAWYEQYF. CDR3 sequence (DNA): TGTGCCAGCAGTGACGGGACAGGGGCGTGGTACGAGCAGTACTTC.

Points on this clone: The identical CDR3 is also encoded by other nucleotide sequences in the sample. The CDR3 bases are TGTGCCAGCAGTTACAGGGGAGGGGATTCACCCCTCCACTTT. Amino acids: CASSYRGGDSPLHF. The chain has TRBV6-6 and TRBJ1-6, with a weak D call TRBD1 (5 bases). V was pared by 2 bases and J by 8 bases, with 10 bases between. Per the germline V gene, CDR1 is MNHNY and CDR2 is SVGAGI (reference sequence). The CDR3 is 14 residues long.

This sequence joins TRBV10-2 and TRBJ2-5; D is ambiguous. CDR1 and CDR2 from the germline V gene are WSHSY and SAAADI. Trimming pared 2 bases from V and 4 bases from J, leaving 8 bases between. CDR3 size: 13 residues. The DNA of the CDR3 is TGCGCCAGCAGTGAGGTAGGCGGAGAGACCCAGTACTTC. Protein sequence: CASSEVGGETQYF.

The genes are TRBV28 and TRBJ2-7, with TRBD1 matching 7 bases. Germline CDR1 and CDR2: MDHEN and SYDVKM. Trimming at V came to 6 bases and at J to 1 base, leaving 12 bases not matched to a gene. The CDR3 spans 16 residues. CDR3 residues: CASRDVTSDRSYEQYF. In DNA form, the CDR3 reads TGTGCCAGCAGGGACGTGACTTCGGACAGGTCCTACGAGCAGTACTTC.

This chain uses TRBV4-1 with TRBJ2-1, with a weak D call TRBD2 (6 bases). CDR1 and CDR2 (germline): MGHRA, YSYEKL. V dropped 0 bases and J dropped 7 bases, with 13 bases sitting between them. The CDR3 contains 15 residues. Here the CDR3 reads CASSQEETSGNEQFF. CDR3 nucleotides: TGCGCCAGCAGCCAAGAAGAGACTAGTGGGAATGAGCAGTTCTTC.

The gene calls are TRBV28 and TRBJ1-5, with 9 bases matching TRBD1. The CDR3 has 15 amino acids. The junction had 10 bases not matched to a gene; V was cut back by 7 bases and J by 6 bases. The germline V gene has CDR1 MDHEN and CDR2 SYDVKM. CDR3 nucleotides: TGTGCCAGCAACTATCCGGGACAGGGCGGTCAGCCCCAGCATTTT. This codes for CASNYPGQGGQPQHF.

V usage is TRBV6-5 and J usage is TRBJ1-1; D may be TRBD1 (5 bases). Trimming took 6 bases from V and 3 from J, leaving 14 bases between them. This CDR3 has 14 residues. The V gene's germline CDR1 is MNHEY and CDR2 SVGAGI. The CDR3 is CASRQRQTHTEAFF. The CDR3 DNA reads as TGTGCCAGCAGACAACGACAGACACACACTGAAGCTTTCTTT.

V gene TRBV28 combines with J gene TRBJ2-3, with 8 positions matching TRBD1. Trimming cost V 4 bases and J 3 bases; bases outside gene matches: 9. Per germline, CDR1 MDHEN and CDR2 SYDVKM. The CDR3 loop spans 16 amino acids. The CDR3 here is CASSSWTGLMTDTQYF. The CDR3 DNA reads TGTGCCAGCAGTTCTTGGACAGGGTTGATGACAGATACGCAGTATTTT.

The V call is TRBV24-1, the J call TRBJ2-1; D possibly corresponds to TRBD2 (7 bases). The CDR3 spans 13 residues. CDR1 is KGHDR and CDR2 is SFDVKD in the germline V gene. V lost 2 bases and J 10 bases, leaving 11 bases between the germline ends. The DNA of the CDR3 is TGTGCCACCAGTGATTCAGGGAGGGGGGAGCAGTTCTTC. It codes for CATSDSGRGEQFF.

This clone has just one count. The chain joins TRBV5-6 to TRBJ2-1, with D perhaps matching TRBD1 or TRBD2 (5 bases each). There are 16 residues in the CDR3. Germline V lookup: CDR1 SGHDT, CDR2 YYEEEE. Trimming took off 4 bases at V and 7 bases at J, with 21 bases between the two ends. CDR3 in amino acids: CASSLGVLGRGNEQFF. In DNA, the CDR3 is TGTGCCAGCAGCCTGGGGGTACTCGGACGGGGAAATGAGCAGTTCTTC.

The chain uses TRBV15 and TRBJ1-1; a possible D gene is TRBD1 (5 bases). The length of the CDR3 is 15 residues. V was shortened by 1 base and J by 5 bases, with 14 bases between the two germline ends. The germline gives CDR1 LNHNV, CDR2 YYDKDF (reference sequence). For the CDR3, the DNA is TGTGCCACCAGCAGAGGGGCAGGGTGGGTGACTGAAGCTTTCTTT. Amino acid sequence: CATSRGAGWVTEAFF.

The rearrangement joins TRBV7-3 to TRBJ2-2; the D is unclear. CDR1 is SGHTA, CDR2 FQGTGA, per germline. The CDR3 totals 13 residues. The ends were cut back, 4 bases at V and 4 bases at J, with 7 bases in the middle. This chain's CDR3 is CASSSRPTGELFF. CDR3 nucleotides: TGTGCCAGCAGCTCCCGTCCCACCGGGGAGCTGTTTTTT.

The rearrangement uses TRBV6-2 or TRBV6-3 and TRBJ2-7, with TRBD2 identical over 13 bases. J gave up 2 bases and V 6 bases, and 19 bases lay outside the gene matches. This CDR3 has 20 residues. The V gene's germline CDR1 is MNHEY and CDR2 SVGEGT. Here the CDR3 reads CASSSYGRGTSGNPPYEQYF. DNA for the CDR3: TGTGCCAGCAGCTCCTACGGAAGGGGGACTAGCGGGAACCCCCCCTACGAGCAGTACTTC.

The V and J genes are TRBV6-6 and TRBJ2-5; no clear D gene. Trimming took off 0 bases at V and 2 bases at J, with 7 bases between the two ends. The CDR3 covers 14 residues. Germline lookup yields CDR1 MNHNY and CDR2 SVGAGI (reference sequence). The CDR3 spells CASSYSSPQETQYF. For the CDR3, the DNA is TGTGCCAGCAGTTACTCGAGCCCGCAAGAGACCCAGTACTTC.

This chain joins TRBV27 and TRBJ1-5; D unresolved. The CDR3 has 14 residues. CDR1 and CDR2 (germline): MNHEY, SMNVEV (reference sequence). V lost 6 bases to trimming and J lost 6 bases, with 15 bases between them. CDR3: CASSRDGAAQPQHF. CDR3 coding DNA: TGTGCCAGCAGCAGAGACGGAGCCGCTCAGCCCCAGCATTTT.

The gene calls are TRBV12-5 and TRBJ1-6, with 8 bases lining up with TRBD1. The CDR3 has 17 amino acids. CDR1 LGHNT and CDR2 FRNRAP come from the germline V gene. Losses at the gene ends were 0 bases for V and 6 bases for J; bases not matched to a gene: 7. The CDR3 region has the DNA TGTGCTAGTGGTTTGGTACTAGCGGGACAGGTTAATTCACCCCTCCACTTT. Amino acids: CASGLVLAGQVNSPLHF. Looking up the rest from reference TRBV12-5 and TRBJ1-6 gives the full variable domain: DARVTQTPRHKVTEMGQEVTMRCQPILGHNTVFWYRQTMMQGLELLAYFRNRAPLDDSGMPKDRFSAEMPDATLATLKIQPSEPRDSAVYFCASGLVLAGQVNSPLHFGNGTRLTVT.

The chain links TRBV5-1 to TRBJ1-3, with 7 bases matching TRBD1. The CDR3 is 15 residues long. The germline V gene has CDR1 SGHRS and CDR2 YFSETQ. V shed 5 bases, J shed 2 bases, and the junction held 7 bases outside the gene matches. DNA for the CDR3: TGCGCCAGCAGGACAGGGTCGGGAACTGGAAACACCATATATTTT. Translating it yields CASRTGSGTGNTIYF.

The rearrangement joins TRBV29-1 to TRBJ2-4; 7 bases map to TRBD2. CDR3 length: 12 amino acids. Trimming cost V 6 bases and J 11 bases; bases outside gene matches: 10. Germline V lookup: CDR1 SQVTM, CDR2 ANQGSEA. The CDR3 sequence is CSVGGDTFVQYF. CDR3 sequence (DNA): TGCAGCGTGGGGGGGGATACATTTGTTCAGTACTTC.

In DNA form, the CDR3 reads TGTGCCATCAGAGCCGGGACAGAAGAGACCCAGTACTTC. Translating gives CAIRAGTEETQYF. V usage is TRBV10-3 and J usage is TRBJ2-5; 7 nucleotides match TRBD1. The germline V gene has CDR1 ENHRY and CDR2 SYGVKD. Trimming at V came to 6 bases and at J to 3 bases, leaving 4 bases not matched to a gene. CDR3 length: 13 residues.

V usage is TRBV5-4 and J usage is TRBJ1-5; 8 nucleotides match TRBD1. The germline CDR1 and CDR2 sequences are SGHNT and YYREEE (reference sequence). The CDR3 length is 14 residues. V gave up 2 bases and J gave up 4 bases; unmatched junction bases: 2. The CDR3 here is CASSLQGGNQPQHF. For the CDR3, the DNA is TGTGCCAGCAGCTTACAGGGGGGGAATCAGCCCCAGCATTTT.

J is TRBJ2-2 and V is TRBV19; the D gene is possibly TRBD1 (6 bases). The CDR3 covers 17 residues. V dropped 3 bases and J dropped 5 bases, with 19 bases sitting between them. Per germline, CDR1 LNHDA and CDR2 SQIVND (reference sequence). The CDR3: CASSIPQPFTGTGELFF. CDR3 sequence (DNA): TGTGCCAGTAGTATCCCCCAGCCGTTCACAGGGACCGGGGAGCTGTTTTTT.

The chain recombines TRBV7-3 with TRBJ2-1, with 13 positions matching TRBD2. The V and J ends lost 2 bases and 8 bases, in that order; junction bases with no gene match: 6. Germline loops: CDR1 SGHTA, CDR2 FQGTGA. The length of the CDR3 is 16 residues. This CDR3 reads CASSLGIGLAGDEQFF. CDR3 nucleotide sequence: TGTGCCAGCAGCTTAGGTATCGGACTAGCGGGAGATGAGCAGTTCTTC.

V gene TRBV19 combines with J gene TRBJ1-4, with D tentatively TRBD1 (6 bases). Trimming removed 7 bases at V and 4 bases at J, with 10 bases between. Germline assignment: CDR1 LNHDA and CDR2 SQIVND (reference sequence). This CDR3 is built from 13 residues. In nucleotides, the CDR3 is TGTGCCAGTACAAGCAGGGGTAATGAAAAACTGTTTTTT. This sequence encodes CASTSRGNEKLFF.

This clone was detected a few times. V usage is TRBV24-1 and J usage is TRBJ2-7, with TRBD1 matching over 11 bases. This CDR3 has 16 amino acids. Germline V gene data show CDR1 as KGHDR and CDR2 as SFDVKD. The J segment lost 0 bases and the V segment lost 2 bases, leaving 2 bases of the junction unmatched. The CDR3, as DNA: TGTGCCACCAGTGATTCCGGGACAGGGGGCTCCTACGAGCAGTACTTC. Its protein product is CATSDSGTGGSYEQYF.

The CDR3 region is CASSGLAGGTDTQYF. The CDR3 coding sequence is TGTGCCAGCAGTGGACTAGCGGGAGGCACAGATACGCAGTATTTT. The chain carries TRBV6-4 and TRBJ2-3; 12 positions match TRBD2. The CDR3 totals 15 residues. Germline CDR1 MRHNA, CDR2 SNTAGT. The junction had 0 bases not matched to a gene; V was cut back by 4 bases and J by 1 base.